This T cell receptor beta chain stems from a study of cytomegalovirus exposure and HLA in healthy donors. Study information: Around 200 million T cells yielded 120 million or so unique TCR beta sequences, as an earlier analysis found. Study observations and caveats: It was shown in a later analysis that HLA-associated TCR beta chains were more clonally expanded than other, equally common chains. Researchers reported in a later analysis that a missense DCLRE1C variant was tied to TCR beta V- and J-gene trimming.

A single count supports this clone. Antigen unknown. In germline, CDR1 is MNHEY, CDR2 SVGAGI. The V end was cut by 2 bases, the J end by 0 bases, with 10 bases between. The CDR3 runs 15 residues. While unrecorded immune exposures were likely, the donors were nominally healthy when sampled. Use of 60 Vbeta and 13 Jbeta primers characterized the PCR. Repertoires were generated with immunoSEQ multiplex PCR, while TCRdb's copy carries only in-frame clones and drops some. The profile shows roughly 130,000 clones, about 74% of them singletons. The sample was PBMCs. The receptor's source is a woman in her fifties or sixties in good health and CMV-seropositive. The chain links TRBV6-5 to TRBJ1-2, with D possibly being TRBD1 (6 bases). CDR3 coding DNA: TGTGCCAGCAGTTACCAAGGGGGAGCTAACTATGGCTACACCTTC. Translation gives CASSYQGGANYGYTF.